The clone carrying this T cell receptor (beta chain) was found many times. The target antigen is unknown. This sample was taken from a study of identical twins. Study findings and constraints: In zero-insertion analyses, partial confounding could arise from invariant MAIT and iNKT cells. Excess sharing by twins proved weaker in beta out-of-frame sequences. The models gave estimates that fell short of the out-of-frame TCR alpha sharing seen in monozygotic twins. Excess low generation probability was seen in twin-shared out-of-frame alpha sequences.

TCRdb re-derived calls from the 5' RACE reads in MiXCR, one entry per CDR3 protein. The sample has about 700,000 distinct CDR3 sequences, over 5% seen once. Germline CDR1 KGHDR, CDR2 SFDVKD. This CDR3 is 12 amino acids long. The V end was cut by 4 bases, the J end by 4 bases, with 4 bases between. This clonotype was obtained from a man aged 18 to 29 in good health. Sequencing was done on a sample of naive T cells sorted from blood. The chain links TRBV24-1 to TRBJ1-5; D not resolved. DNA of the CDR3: TGTGCCACCAGTGAGGCTAATCAGCCCCAGCATTTT. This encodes CATSEANQPQHF.